Following are 22 T cell receptor beta chains from one sample sequenced in a study of shared clonotypes between healthy human individuals. Libraries were prepared by immunoSEQ multiplex PCR; TCRdb keeps only in-frame clonotypes and omits some of them. The table includes about half a million clones, 70% to 80% detected once. Source material: PBMCs. The receptor set was obtained from a woman in her 40s in good health. Some clones in this sample may be carry-over from other donors' samples.

The count of this clone is one. The chain recombines TRBV14 with TRBJ2-5; the D gene is possibly TRBD1 (5 bases). The germline V gene encodes CDR1 SGHDN and CDR2 FVKESK. V lost 4 bases, J lost 2 bases, and 14 bases lay in between. CDR3 length: 15 amino acids. CDR3 nucleotides: TGTGCCAGCAGCCGCTTTAGGGGATTACAAGAGACCCAGTACTTC. Encoded protein: CASSRFRGLQETQYF.

The chain combines TRBV5-1 with TRBJ2-1; D may correspond to TRBD1 or TRBD2 (5 bases each). Germline CDR1 and CDR2: SGHRS and YFSETQ. The CDR3 consists of 14 residues. V dropped 0 bases and J dropped 12 bases, with 16 bases sitting between them. CDR3 residues: CASSLGGPKWGQFF. The CDR3 DNA reads TGCGCCAGCAGCTTGGGGGGACCCAAATGGGGGCAGTTCTTC.

V is TRBV9 and J is TRBJ2-7; D is undetermined. Trimming left V 3 bases short and J 3 bases short, with 16 bases between. CDR3 length: 15 residues. Germline assignment: CDR1 SGDLS and CDR2 YYNGEE. CDR3 DNA: TGTGCCAGCAGCGAGTCGCACCTCAGCCGCTACGAGCAGTACTTC. This encodes CASSESHLSRYEQYF.

As to this clone: It is likely a read error: a sequence one base away is far more abundant. The CDR3 sequence is CASSSVAGTDTQYF. The CDR3 nucleotides read TGTGCCAGCAGTTCTGTGGCGGGCACAGATACGCAGTATTTT. The chain links TRBV28 to TRBJ2-3; the D is unclear. CDR1 is MDHEN and CDR2 is SYDVKM in the germline V gene. The CDR3 covers 14 residues. The V gene lost 4 bases and the J gene lost 1 base, with 9 bases spanning the gap.

This clone was recorded a few times. The same CDR3 can be traced to other DNA sequences in this sample. This rearrangement joins TRBV7-8 to TRBJ2-7; a possible D gene is TRBD1 (5 bases). In germline, CDR1 is SGHVS, CDR2 FQNEAQ. Between the trimmed V and J ends, which lost 3 bases and 1 base, there was a span of 7 bases. This CDR3 is 13 amino acids long. The CDR3 here is CASSLGRSYEQYF. Written as DNA, the CDR3 is TGTGCCAGCAGCTTGGGGCGGTCCTACGAGCAGTACTTC.

The gene calls are TRBV9 and TRBJ2-6; D is uncertain. The germline V gene has CDR1 SGDLS and CDR2 YYNGEE. V lost 2 bases, J lost 1 base, and 1 base lay in between. The CDR3 spans 13 residues. CDR3 sequence reads: CASSVSGANVLTF. CDR3 in DNA: TGTGCCAGCAGCGTTTCTGGGGCCAACGTCCTGACTTTC.

This chain links TRBV7-2 with TRBJ2-7; the D gene is possibly TRBD2 (6 bases). CDR1 SGHTA and CDR2 FQGNSA come from the germline V gene. The CDR3 is made up of 16 amino acids. V lost 5 bases to trimming and J lost 3 bases, with 20 bases between them. In nucleotides, the CDR3 is TGTGCCAGCAGCAGGACGCGGGACTCCCAGGGCTACGAGCAGTACTTC. Translating gives CASSRTRDSQGYEQYF.

The J gene is TRBJ1-4, the V gene TRBV28; 9 bases map to TRBD1. CDR3 length: 14 residues. Germline CDR1 and CDR2: MDHEN and SYDVKM. The V segment lost 8 bases and the J segment 8 bases; nucleotides outside the gene matches: 9. CDR3 DNA: TGTGCCAGCCTAACAGGGGGCGTCGGAGAAAAACTGTTTTTT. Translating gives CASLTGGVGEKLFF.

Comment on this clone: This likely reflects a read error, since a far larger clone is one base away. The rearrangement links TRBV4-1 to TRBJ1-5; D ambiguous. Germline V CDR1 and CDR2: MGHRA, YSYEKL. The V and J ends lost 0 bases and 1 base respectively, with 10 bases between them. CDR3 size: 16 residues. This CDR3 is CASSQDGDWSNQPQHF. In nucleotides, the CDR3 is TGCGCCAGCAGCCAAGATGGAGATTGGAGCAATCAGCCCCAGCATTTT.

The chain carries TRBV5-5 and TRBJ1-4; D is undetermined. The V end lost 5 bases, the J end lost 7 bases, and 15 bases lay between the germline ends. The CDR3 loop spans 14 amino acids. CDR1 is SGHKS, CDR2 YYEKEE, per germline (reference sequence). The CDR3: CASSWTSASEKLFF. The CDR3 nucleotides are TGTGCCAGCAGTTGGACCTCTGCGAGTGAAAAACTGTTTTTT.

The rearrangement uses TRBV29-1 and TRBJ1-1; D not resolved. CDR1 is SQVTM, CDR2 ANQGSEA, per germline. Trimming cost V 2 bases and J 6 bases, with 10 bases left between them. This CDR3 is 12 amino acids long. CDR3 in amino acids: CSVELGRSEAFF. For the CDR3, the DNA is TGCAGCGTTGAATTAGGCAGGTCTGAAGCTTTCTTT. Based on the CDR3 plus reference TRBV29-1 and TRBJ1-1, the full variable domain is SAVISQKPSRDICQRGTSLTIQCQVDSQVTMMFWYRQQPGQSLTLIATANQGSEATYESGFVIDKFPISRPNLTFSTLTVSNMSPEDSSIYLCSVELGRSEAFFGQGTRLTVV.

This sequence joins TRBV4-2 and TRBJ2-5; 7 nucleotides line up with TRBD1. V shed 4 bases and J 5 bases; nucleotides not matched to a gene: 10. This CDR3 comprises 15 residues. Germline V gene lookup returns CDR1 LGHNA and CDR2 YNFKEQ. The CDR3 nucleotides are TGTGCCAGCAGCCCGGGGTTAGGGGGCACGGAGACCCAGTACTTC. Protein product: CASSPGLGGTETQYF.

This clone was counted between two and nine times. This probably arose from a read error, given a far larger clone one base away. The identical CDR3 is also encoded by other nucleotide sequences in the sample. This chain links TRBV19 with TRBJ1-5; 7 nucleotides agree with TRBD1. This CDR3 is 17 amino acids long. CDR1 and CDR2 (germline): LNHDA, SQIVND (reference sequence). The CDR3, as DNA: TGTGCCAGTAGTAAAGGGTGGACAGGATGGGGCAATCAGCCCCAACATTTT. It is translated as CASSKGWTGWGNQPQHF.

The chain links TRBV30 to TRBJ1-1, with 7 bases fitting TRBD1. The CDR3 length is 13 residues. Germline V gene sequence: CDR1 GTSNPN, CDR2 SVGIG (reference sequence). Trimming took 7 bases from V and 3 from J; bases not matched to a gene: 8. CDR3: CALAGTAYTEAFF. The CDR3 DNA reads as TGTGCCTTGGCCGGGACAGCCTACACTGAAGCTTTCTTT.

Remarks on this clone: Only one base separates this from a far larger clonotype, so it likely reflects a read error. This chain uses TRBV30 with TRBJ2-5; maybe TRBD1 (5 bases). CDR3 length: 15 residues. CDR1 and CDR2 (germline): GTSNPN, SVGIG (reference sequence). CDR3 coding DNA: TGTGCCTGGAGTGTACTCGGACACGGCCAAGAGACCCGGTACTTC. Its translation is CAWSVLGHGQETRYF. Complete variable domain (other parts from reference TRBV30 and TRBJ2-5): SQTIHQWPATLVQPVGSPLSLECTVEGTSNPNLYWYRQAAGRGLQLLFYSVGIGQISSEVPQNLSASRPQDRQFILSSKKLLLSDSGFYLCAWSVLGHGQETRYFGPGTRLLVL.

This chain uses TRBV2 with TRBJ2-1; 16 nucleotides match TRBD2. CDR1 and CDR2 (germline): SNHLY, FYNNEI. The V gene end was trimmed by 7 bases and the J gene end by 9 bases; junction bases not matched to a gene: 6. The CDR3 extends over 15 amino acids. The DNA for the CDR3 is TGTGCCAGCATAATGGGACTAGCGGGAGGGGGTGAGCAGTTCTTC. Amino acids: CASIMGLAGGGEQFF. Looking up the rest from reference TRBV2 and TRBJ2-1 gives the full variable domain: EPEVTQTPSHQVTQMGQEVILRCVPISNHLYFYWYRQILGQKVEFLVSFYNNEISEKSEIFDDQFSVERPDGSNFTLKIRSTKLEDSAMYFCASIMGLAGGGEQFFGPGTRLTVL.

The genes are TRBV9 and TRBJ2-5; D ambiguous. The CDR3 has 12 amino acids. From germline, CDR1 is SGDLS and CDR2 YYNGEE. Trimming pared 0 bases from V and 1 base from J, leaving 1 base between. Written as DNA, the CDR3 is TGTGCCAGCAGCGTAGGCCAAGAGACCCAGTACTTC. This encodes CASSVGQETQYF.

CDR3 coding DNA: TGTGCCAGCAGTTTGGGGACAGGGAGCACTGAAGCTTTCTTT. As protein: CASSLGTGSTEAFF. V is TRBV27 and J is TRBJ1-1; 9 bases map to TRBD1. CDR1 MNHEY and CDR2 SMNVEV come from the germline V gene (reference sequence). The CDR3 covers 14 residues. Germline trimming cut 3 bases from V and 4 bases from J; bases unmatched to any gene: 3.

The V gene is TRBV5-4, the J gene TRBJ2-7; TRBD2 agrees at 13 bases. The germline V gene has CDR1 SGHNT and CDR2 YYREEE (reference sequence). Losses at the gene ends were 3 bases for V and 1 base for J; bases not matched to a gene: 4. This CDR3 contains 16 residues. CDR3 protein: CASSSRTSGGSYEQYF. The CDR3 nucleotides are TGTGCCAGCAGCTCGAGGACTAGCGGGGGATCCTACGAGCAGTACTTC.

V usage is TRBV6-1 and J usage is TRBJ1-1; unclear D gene. This CDR3 is built from 13 residues. The germline V gene encodes CDR1 MNHNS and CDR2 SASEGT. V was pared by 4 bases and J by 3 bases, with 9 bases between. CDR3 amino acids: CASSVEQYTEAFF. The CDR3 DNA sequence: TGTGCCAGCAGTGTGGAGCAGTACACTGAAGCTTTCTTT.

This clone showed up many times. This chain connects TRBV6-1 to TRBJ2-2; the D gene is possibly TRBD2 (6 bases). CDR1 is MNHNS and CDR2 is SASEGT in the germline V gene. The V and J ends lost 1 base and 4 bases respectively, with 10 bases between them. The CDR3 has 15 residues. The CDR3 DNA is TGTGCCAGCAGTGAAGTTGGAGGGATCACCGGGGAGCTGTTTTTT. Translation: CASSEVGGITGELFF.

The chain carries TRBV6-5 and TRBJ1-3; D remains ambiguous. Trimming took off 2 bases at V and 0 bases at J, with 11 bases between the two ends. Looked up from germline, CDR1 is MNHEY and CDR2 is SVGAGI. The CDR3 is made up of 16 amino acids. The CDR3 DNA is TGTGCCAGCAGTTACAGGATGGGAATCTCTGGAAACACCATATATTTT. The encoded protein is CASSYRMGISGNTIYF.